This TCR beta chain derives from a study of blood T cell repertoires in COVID-19. Overall study: Some COVID-19 samples were acute and others convalescent; all came from the United States, Italy and Spain.

Per the original data handling: Reference gene primer amplification gave nucleated cell count estimates. The assay was immunoSEQ multiplex PCR, and TCRdb's table has in-frame clones only and misses some. That table furnishes V, J and clone size, whereas the DNA furnished D and trimming. This table has fewer than 200,000 clones, around 90% appearing once. V shed 5 bases and J 5 bases; nucleotides not matched to a gene: 7. CDR1 is MDHEN and CDR2 is SYDVKM in the germline V gene. This CDR3 contains 16 residues. The sequence was collected from a man aged 35 to 55 with active or convalescent COVID-19. The sample taken for sequencing was peripheral blood. The chain recombines TRBV28 with TRBJ2-2; 11 positions agree with TRBD2. CDR3 region: CASSLTSGTGTGELFF. Written as DNA, the CDR3 is TGTGCCAGCAGTCTGACTAGCGGGACAGGGACCGGGGAGCTGTTTTTT.